Below are 18 T cell receptor beta chains sequenced from a single sample in a study of T cells in Graves' hyperthyroidism and ophthalmopathy. From RNA transcripts, TCR beta CDR3 regions were amplified. The primer set for the first-round RT-PCR of the TCR CDR3 was HTBI. TCRdb reprocessed the multiplex PCR reads with MiXCR, giving one entry per CDR3 protein. Altogether around 490,000 distinct CDR3 sequences are present, 15% to 20% being singletons, with the ten largest covering 47%. Specimen: blood. All receptors derive from a middle-aged man with Graves' ophthalmopathy.

The chain couples TRBV7-8 to TRBJ1-6, with D possibly being TRBD1 (6 bases). The CDR3 runs 12 residues. V was clipped by 1 base and J by 15 bases, with 10 bases between them. CDR1 is SGHVS and CDR2 is FQNEAQ in the germline V gene. CDR3 amino acids: CASSLGQALLHF. Here the CDR3 DNA reads TGTGCCAGCAGCTTAGGACAGGCTCTCCTCCACTTT.

This clonotype was counted a few times. The chain carries TRBV5-1 and TRBJ2-3; D remains unclear. The CDR3 sequence is 13 residues long. Trimming left V 3 bases short and J 3 bases short, with 8 bases between. Germline V gene sequence: CDR1 SGHRS, CDR2 YFSETQ. The CDR3 here is CASSSPETDTQYF. In DNA form, the CDR3 reads TGCGCCAGCAGCTCACCCGAAACAGATACGCAGTATTTT. The variable domain in full, completed from reference TRBV5-1 and TRBJ2-3, reads KAGVTQTPRYLIKTRGQQVTLSCSPISGHRSVSWYQQTPGQGLQFLFEYFSETQRNKGNFPGRFSGRQFSNSRSEMNVSTLELGDSALYLCASSSPETDTQYFGPGTRLTVL.

This clonotype was observed a handful of times. V gene TRBV10-2 combines with J gene TRBJ2-7, with D unresolved. The CDR3 extends over 15 amino acids. Between the trimmed V and J ends, which lost 2 bases and 4 bases, there was a span of 15 bases. Germline assignment: CDR1 WSHSY and CDR2 SAAADI. CDR3 DNA sequence: TGCGCCAGCAGTGAGGTAACCAGGTTCAAGTACGAGCAGTACTTC. This gives the protein CASSEVTRFKYEQYF.

The chain has TRBV7-9 and TRBJ1-4; 8 bases are a match to TRBD1. Germline V gene sequence: CDR1 SEHNR, CDR2 FQNEAQ (reference sequence). The V gene end was trimmed by 3 bases and the J gene end by 8 bases; junction bases not matched to a gene: 8. The length of the CDR3 is 15 residues. The CDR3 DNA follows: TGTGCCAGCAGCTTCCCGACAGGGGAGGAAGAAAAACTGTTTTTT. This sequence encodes CASSFPTGEEEKLFF. The full variable domain, with the rest looked up from reference TRBV7-9 and TRBJ1-4, is DTGVSQNPRHKITKRGQNVTFRCDPISEHNRLYWYRQTLGQGPEFLTYFQNEAQLEKSRLLSDRFSAERPKGSFSTLEIQRTEQGDSAMYLCASSFPTGEEEKLFFGSGTQLSVL.

This clonotype appeared many times. The chain is built from TRBV12-3 or TRBV12-4 and TRBJ1-1, with 7 positions matching TRBD1. The CDR3 spans 12 residues. With 4 bases clipped from V and 6 bases from J, the junction kept 2 bases outside the gene matches. The CDR3 DNA follows: TGTGCCAGCAGTTATGACAGGGCTGAAGCTTTCTTT. This translates into CASSYDRAEAFF.

This clonotype has ten or more counts. The chain combines TRBV11-2 with TRBJ2-7, with a possible D match to TRBD1 (6 bases). Trimming removed 5 bases at V and 6 bases at J, with 11 bases between. Per germline, CDR1 SGHAT and CDR2 FQNNGV. The CDR3 consists of 12 residues. The CDR3 coding sequence is TGTGCCAGCAGCCTTACAGGGCTCGAGCAGTACTTC. This codes for CASSLTGLEQYF.

This clonotype was counted between two and nine times. The rearrangement joins TRBV18 to TRBJ1-4; D gene ambiguous. The CDR3 has 14 residues. The V gene's germline CDR1 is KGHSH and CDR2 LQKENI. V was trimmed by 3 bases and J by 4 bases, leaving 9 bases between them. CDR3 DNA: TGTGCCAGCTCACCCGGGCTGGTTAATGAAAAACTGTTTTTT. This sequence encodes CASSPGLVNEKLFF.

The chain uses TRBV30 and TRBJ2-3, with TRBD2 as a possible D gene (5 bases). The germline V gene has CDR1 GTSNPN and CDR2 SVGIG (reference sequence). V was clipped by 2 bases and J by 2 bases, with 11 bases between them. The CDR3 extends over 14 amino acids. The CDR3 coding sequence is TGTGCCTGGAGTCACGGACTTGCCACAGATACGCAGTATTTT. Residues: CAWSHGLATDTQYF.

The chain's CDR3 is CSVGQKLRTNYGYTF. The CDR3 DNA sequence: TGCAGCGTCGGACAGAAACTAAGGACTAACTATGGCTACACCTTC. The gene calls are TRBV29-1 and TRBJ1-2, with D tentatively TRBD1 (6 bases). The germline V gene encodes CDR1 SQVTM and CDR2 ANQGSEA. The CDR3 is made up of 15 amino acids. V lost 6 bases and J lost 0, with 17 bases in between.

Comment on this clonotype: A read error may be the cause here, since a much bigger clone is one base away. This chain joins TRBV7-2 and TRBJ2-5; 8 bases line up with TRBD1. This CDR3 contains 17 residues. The junction had 18 bases not matched to a gene; V was cut back by 7 bases and J by 5 bases. Germline-derived CDR1 and CDR2 are SGHTA and FQGNSA. The CDR3 spells CASNSRTGSSSSETQYF. The CDR3 nucleotides are TGTGCCAGCAACTCCAGGACAGGGTCGAGCTCGAGCGAGACCCAGTACTTC.

This clonotype was observed at least ten times. The chain combines TRBV20-1 with TRBJ1-2; the D is unclear. Germline lookup yields CDR1 DFQATT and CDR2 SNEGSKA (reference sequence). V was pared by 0 bases and J by 4 bases, with 15 bases between. This CDR3 comprises 15 residues. CDR3 loop: CSARDYLGRVYGYTF. As DNA, the CDR3 is TGCAGTGCTAGAGACTATCTGGGAAGAGTCTATGGCTACACCTTC.

This clonotype was counted many times. One junction end disagrees with the germline gene, perhaps due to a read error. This chain links TRBV5-1 with TRBJ2-7, with 8 bases fitting TRBD2. Per the germline V gene, CDR1 is SGHRS and CDR2 is YFSETQ. The CDR3 is 14 amino acids. The DNA for the CDR3 is TGTGCCAGCAGCTTAGCGGGGACCAGCTACGAGCAGTACTTC. Encoded protein: CASSLAGTSYEQYF.

The chain links TRBV19 to TRBJ2-7; D is uncertain. Between the trimmed V and J ends, which lost 7 bases and 5 bases, there was a span of 9 bases. The V gene's germline CDR1 is LNHDA and CDR2 SQIVND (reference sequence). The length of the CDR3 is 11 residues. This chain's CDR3 is CASKRGNEQYF. CDR3 DNA: TGTGCCAGTAAGCGAGGAAACGAGCAGTACTTC.

This rearrangement joins TRBV7-8 to TRBJ1-5; TRBD1 agrees at 7 bases. Germline values: CDR1 SGHVS, CDR2 FQNEAQ. The CDR3 extends over 14 amino acids. With V trimmed by 2 bases and J by 4 bases, 2 bases remained unmatched. This chain's CDR3 is CASSLWGQNQPQHF. As DNA, the CDR3 is TGTGCCAGCAGCTTATGGGGACAGAATCAGCCCCAGCATTTT.

This clonotype was picked up many times. This chain joins TRBV28 and TRBJ2-1; possibly TRBD1 or TRBD2 for D (8 bases each). The CDR3 sequence is 16 residues long. V lost 6 bases and J 4 bases, leaving 19 bases between the germline ends. From germline, CDR1 is MDHEN and CDR2 SYDVKM. The CDR3 DNA follows: TGTGCCAGCAGATCCGGGACTAGGGACAGGTACAATGAGCAGTTCTTC. Translating it yields CASRSGTRDRYNEQFF.

This clonotype was seen a few times. The chain has TRBV4-1 and TRBJ1-2; 8 nucleotides agree with TRBD1. Per the germline V gene, CDR1 is MGHRA and CDR2 is YSYEKL. V lost 0 bases, J lost 6 bases, and 0 bases stayed unmatched. The CDR3 runs to 13 residues. Here the CDR3 reads CASSQETGDGYTF. CDR3 in DNA: TGCGCCAGCAGCCAAGAGACAGGGGATGGCTACACCTTC.

This clonotype was observed at least ten times. The chain employs TRBV7-9 and TRBJ2-7; the match to TRBD1 covers 7 bases. Trimming at V came to 1 base and at J to 1 base, leaving 13 bases not matched to a gene. Germline CDR1 and CDR2: SEHNR and FQNEAQ (reference sequence). This CDR3 is 18 amino acids long. The CDR3 DNA is TGTGCCAGCAGCTTAGGCCCTCGGGACAGCTCCACGTCCTACGAGCAGTACTTC. Translation: CASSLGPRDSSTSYEQYF.

The J gene is TRBJ1-3, the V gene TRBV4-1; no definite D call. This CDR3 has 13 amino acids. The germline gives CDR1 MGHRA, CDR2 YSYEKL. Trimming removed 4 bases from V and 7 bases from J, with 11 bases in between. CDR3 nucleotide sequence: TGCGCCAGCAGCCCTCAAAGAGGGAACACCATATATTTT. As protein: CASSPQRGNTIYF.